Below, 5 T cell receptor beta chains from the same sample are listed, as sequenced in a study of cytomegalovirus exposure and HLA in healthy donors. The study ran its PCR with 60 Vbeta and 13 Jbeta primers. Using immunoSEQ multiplex PCR, the repertoire was profiled, and TCRdb retains in-frame clones only, with some absent. The sample shows around 110,000 clones, 65% of them seen only once. What was sequenced was PBMCs. Receptors were obtained from a middle-aged woman in good health and CMV-seropositive.

V gene TRBV5-1 combines with J gene TRBJ1-1; D is possibly TRBD1 (5 bases). The CDR3 contains 13 residues. Germline V CDR1 and CDR2: SGHRS, YFSETQ. V was clipped by 0 bases and J by 11 bases, with 14 bases between them. The CDR3 sequence is CASSLEDSRDAFF. CDR3 nucleotide sequence: TGCGCCAGCAGCTTGGAAGACAGCCGAGACGCTTTCTTT. Drawing the rest from reference TRBV5-1 and TRBJ1-1, the complete variable domain is KAGVTQTPRYLIKTRGQQVTLSCSPISGHRSVSWYQQTPGQGLQFLFEYFSETQRNKGNFPGRFSGRQFSNSRSEMNVSTLELGDSALYLCASSLEDSRDAFFGQGTRLTVV.

This clone was seen more than once but under ten times. The chain combines TRBV27 with TRBJ2-6; possible D gene TRBD2, 5 bases. The CDR3 runs to 15 residues. V lost 5 bases, J lost 4 bases, and 12 bases lay in between. Per germline, CDR1 MNHEY and CDR2 SMNVEV (reference sequence). The CDR3 DNA sequence: TGTGCCAGCAGTCCCTATGGACTGGGGGCCAACGTCCTGACTTTC. Its protein product is CASSPYGLGANVLTF. Together with reference TRBV27 and TRBJ2-6, the CDR3 gives the full variable domain: EAQVTQNPRYLITVTGKKLTVTCSQNMNHEYMSWYRQDPGLGLRQIYYSMNVEVTDKGDVPEGYKVSRKEKRNFPLILESPSPNQTSLYFCASSPYGLGANVLTFGAGSRLTVL.

The CDR3 region has the DNA TGTGCCAGCAGCTCCCTCAAGTTAGCTGGCTACACCTTC. Protein: CASSSLKLAGYTF. The chain uses TRBV7-8 and TRBJ1-2; D unclear. The V end was cut by 4 bases, the J end by 7 bases, with 13 bases between. The CDR3 has 13 amino acids. Germline loops: CDR1 SGHVS, CDR2 FQNEAQ. Full variable domain (remainder filled in from reference TRBV7-8 and TRBJ1-2): GAGVSQSPRYKVAKRGQDVALRCDPISGHVSLFWYQQALGQGPEFLTYFQNEAQLDKSGLPSDRFFAERPEGSVSTLKIQRTQQEDSAVYLCASSSLKLAGYTFGSGTRLTVV.

The chain carries TRBV5-1 and TRBJ1-1, with D hard to call. Germline-derived CDR1 and CDR2 are SGHRS and YFSETQ. V was pared by 3 bases and J by 1 base, with 7 bases between. The CDR3 covers 13 residues. The DNA for the CDR3 is TGCGCCAGCAGCTCCACTACGAACACTGAAGCTTTCTTT. Translated, it gives CASSSTTNTEAFF.

The rearrangement uses TRBV25-1 and TRBJ2-1; 10 bases are a match to TRBD2. Germline values: CDR1 MGHDK, CDR2 SYGVNS. V lost 2 bases to trimming and J lost 9 bases; unmatched junction nucleotides: 10. This CDR3 is 16 amino acids long. The CDR3 protein is CASSEPASGSPAEQFF. For the CDR3, the DNA is TGTGCCAGCAGTGAACCGGCTAGCGGGAGTCCCGCTGAGCAGTTCTTC.